Listed here is a single T cell receptor beta chain. Its antigen is unknown. No much larger clonotype is one base removed from it; base qualities were not supplied. V and J are trimmed by 8 bases and 7 bases, and the gene matches miss 8 bases of the junction. The CDR1 and CDR2 encoded by the germline V gene are SNHLY and FYNNEI. Its CDR3 holds 13 amino acids, cysteine through phenylalanine. Only the CDR3 region is kept as DNA, spanning 39 bases read in frame from base 1. The receptor library was made with 5' RACE. Sequencing was carried out with an Illumina HiSeq 2500. The second PCR ran for about 7 to 11 cycles and used a J-beta primer mix along with a sample-barcoded 5' primer. A template-switch 5' adaptor carrying 12 random nucleotides introduced a unique molecular identifier onto each TCR beta cDNA molecule. Each sample yielded at least 2.5 million CDR3-containing paired-end reads. The Mint cDNA synthesis kit, primed by a TRBC-specific oligonucleotide, was used to synthesize first-strand cDNA from all RNA. All cDNA was treated with uracil-DNA glycosylase and then went through a first 18-cycle PCR with the universal primers M1SS and BC2_uni_R. As for how the authors treated the data: For normalization, 1 million high-quality reads were randomly selected from each sample, with every read carrying a distinct molecular identifier. Reads with shared molecular identifiers were discarded instead of being binned into consensus sequences. MiTCR, run with a Q25 quality threshold and the strictest error-elimination algorithm, handled CDR3 identification, clonotype clustering and error correction. A nonparametric unseen species model with Euler transformation was used to estimate a lower bound on total TCR beta diversity. In-frame beta chains were kept once TCRdb had trimmed the public reads at Q25 with fastp and called clones with MiXCR. A single entry per CDR3 protein holds the most common genes and DNA from its merged rows. The V and J calls shown here were made by TCRdb, not taken from the authors' results. The sample table records roughly 730,000 distinct CDR3 sequences; approximately 60% of these occur just once. Approximately 24% of the sample is taken by the ten largest.

This record belongs to a study of blood T cells in healthy people across ages (dated by TCRdb to the mid-2010s). Regarding the study in general: Template switching captured roughly one uniquely barcoded TCR beta cDNA molecule per two T cells in model experiments. The study measured age-related changes in TCR beta repertoire diversity using deep sequencing normalized with unique cDNA molecular identifiers. The donors were split into four age groups: young (average approximately 16 years), middle-aged (nearly 40), aged (about 56) and long-lived (about 82). To avoid experimental bias, donors of different ages were spread randomly across the sequencing lanes. For two donors (one aged 18 to 29 and one aged 80 or older), the study analyzed two additional independent replicas of 1 million unique cDNA reads from the same blood draw.

Overall results and qualifications from the work: Bulk unsorted PBMC profiling prevented conclusive comparison of naive and antigen-experienced compartments. Compared with the aged group, the long-lived group had more naive CD4+ T cells, fewer expanded clones and increased TCR diversity, a pattern suggesting age selection. As age increased, observed TCR beta diversity per million T cells dropped in a roughly linear way, and a significant reduction was already evident by age around 41. The CMV infection status of donors was not known, potentially confounding age-related changes in expanded clonotypes. Estimates of total diversity based on one million sequenced T cells were regarded as lower bounds and as underestimates. Observed TCR beta diversity correlated strongly with the percentage of naive T cells measured by flow cytometry.

The roughly 37 donors, aged roughly 6 to 95 years, were systemically healthy Caucasian individuals from Russia. Around 10 milliliters of peripheral blood were collected from each donor into EDTA-treated Vacutainer tubes. Ficoll-Paque density-gradient centrifugation was used to isolate PBMCs, with at least 6 million per sample. Total RNA was extracted from PBMCs with Trizol reagent, with at least 6 micrograms obtained per sample. For every donor, flow cytometry on a PBMC aliquot measured the percentage of naive CD45RAhigh/CD27high T cells. The sequencing sample was made of blood. Here the chain combines TRBV2 and TRBJ2-1, with 7 middle bases fitting TRBD1. This clonotype was obtained from a man in his forties in good health. The DNA sequence is TGTGCCAGCGAGGTGCGCAGGGGGAATGAGCAGTTCTTC. Translation gives CASEVRRGNEQFF.